One sample yielded the 3 T cell receptor beta chains listed below, sequenced in a study of T cell responses to AZD1222 COVID-19 vaccine. Assay: immunoSEQ multiplex PCR; the TCRdb copy retains only in-frame clones and omits some. This table holds approximately 75,000 clones, around 86% found once. The sequences come from peripheral blood, collected 28 days after the second AZD1222 dose. These receptors were taken from an adult who received the AZD1222 COVID-19 vaccine.

The genes are TRBV10-3 and TRBJ1-5; D is perhaps TRBD1 (6 bases). V dropped 6 bases and J dropped 6 bases, with 15 bases sitting between them. Germline loops: CDR1 ENHRY, CDR2 SYGVKD. The CDR3 totals 14 residues. CDR3: CAISETGTSQPQHF. CDR3 coding DNA: TGTGCCATCAGCGAGACAGGAACGTCTCAGCCCCAGCATTTT.

V is TRBV29-1 and J is TRBJ2-1; no reliable D call. The V gene lost 8 bases and the J gene lost 5 bases, with 7 bases spanning the gap. CDR1 is SQVTM, CDR2 ANQGSEA, per germline. This CDR3 is built from 10 residues. Here the CDR3 DNA reads TGCAGCTCTCGAAACAATGAGCAGTTCTTC. Translating gives CSSRNNEQFF.

The gene calls are TRBV5-8 and TRBJ2-3, with 11 nucleotides matching TRBD1. This CDR3 comprises 15 residues. The germline V gene has CDR1 SGHTS and CDR2 YDEGEE. V gave up 4 bases and J gave up 6 bases; unmatched junction bases: 7. The CDR3 sequence: CASSRRTGGGDTQYF. CDR3 in DNA: TGTGCCAGCAGCCGAAGGACAGGGGGCGGTGATACGCAGTATTTT. Filled out from reference TRBV5-8 and TRBJ2-3, the complete variable domain reads EAGVTQSPTHLIKTRGQQATLRCSPISGHTSVYWYQQALGLGLQFLLWYDEGEERNRGNFPPRFSGRQFPNYSSELNVNALELEDSALYLCASSRRTGGGDTQYFGPGTRLTVL.